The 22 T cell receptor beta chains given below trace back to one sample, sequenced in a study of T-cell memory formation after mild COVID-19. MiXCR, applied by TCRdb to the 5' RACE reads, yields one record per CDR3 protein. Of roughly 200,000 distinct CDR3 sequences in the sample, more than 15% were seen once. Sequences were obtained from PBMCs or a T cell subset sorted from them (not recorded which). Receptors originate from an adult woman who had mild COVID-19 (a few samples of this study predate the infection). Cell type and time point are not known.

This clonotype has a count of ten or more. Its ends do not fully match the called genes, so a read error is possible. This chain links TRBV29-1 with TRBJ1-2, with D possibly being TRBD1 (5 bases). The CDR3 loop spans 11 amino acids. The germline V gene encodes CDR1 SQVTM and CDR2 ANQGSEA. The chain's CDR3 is CSVGALQGRSF. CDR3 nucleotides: TGCAGCGTTGGAGCCCTTCAGGGCCGGAGTTTC.

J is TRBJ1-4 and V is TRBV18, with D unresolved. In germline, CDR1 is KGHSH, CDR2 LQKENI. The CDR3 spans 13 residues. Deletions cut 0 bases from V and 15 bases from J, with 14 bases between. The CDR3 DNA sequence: TGTGCCAGCTCACCACCGTCAGCCCAGGAGTTGTTTTTT. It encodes CASSPPSAQELFF.

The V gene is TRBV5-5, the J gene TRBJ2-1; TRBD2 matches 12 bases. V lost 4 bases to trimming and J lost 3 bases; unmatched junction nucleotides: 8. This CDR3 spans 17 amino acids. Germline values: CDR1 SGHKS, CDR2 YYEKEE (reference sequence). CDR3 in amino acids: CASSLAPTSGSYNEQFF. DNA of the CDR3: TGTGCCAGCAGCCTGGCCCCGACTAGCGGGAGCTACAATGAGCAGTTCTTC.

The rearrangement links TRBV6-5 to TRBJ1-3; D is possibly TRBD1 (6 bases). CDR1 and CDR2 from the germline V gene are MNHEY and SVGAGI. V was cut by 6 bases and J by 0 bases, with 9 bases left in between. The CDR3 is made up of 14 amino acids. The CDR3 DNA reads TGTGCCAGCAGGACAGGTAGCTCTGGAAACACCATATATTTT. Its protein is CASRTGSSGNTIYF.

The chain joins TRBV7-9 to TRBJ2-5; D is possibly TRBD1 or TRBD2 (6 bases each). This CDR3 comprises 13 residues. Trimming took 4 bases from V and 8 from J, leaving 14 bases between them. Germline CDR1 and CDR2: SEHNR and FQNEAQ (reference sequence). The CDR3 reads CASSSEGGLTQYF. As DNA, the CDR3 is TGTGCCAGCAGCTCGGAGGGGGGTTTAACCCAGTACTTC.

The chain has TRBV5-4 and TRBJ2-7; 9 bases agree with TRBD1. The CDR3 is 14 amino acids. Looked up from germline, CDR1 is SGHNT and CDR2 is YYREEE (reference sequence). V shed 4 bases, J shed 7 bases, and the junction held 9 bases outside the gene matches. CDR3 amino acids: CASSAGTGSKEQYF. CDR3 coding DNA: TGTGCCAGCAGCGCCGGGACAGGGTCAAAGGAGCAGTACTTC.

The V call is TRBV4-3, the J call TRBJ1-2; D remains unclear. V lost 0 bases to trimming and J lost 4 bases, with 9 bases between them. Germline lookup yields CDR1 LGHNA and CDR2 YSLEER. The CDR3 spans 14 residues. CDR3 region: CASSQEGGSYGYTF. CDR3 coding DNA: TGCGCCAGCAGCCAAGAAGGAGGATCCTATGGCTACACCTTC.

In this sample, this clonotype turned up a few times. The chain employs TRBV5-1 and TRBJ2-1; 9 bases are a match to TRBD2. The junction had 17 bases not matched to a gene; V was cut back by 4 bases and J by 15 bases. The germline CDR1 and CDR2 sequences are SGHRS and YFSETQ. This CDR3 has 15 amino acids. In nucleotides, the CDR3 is TGCGCCAGCAGCAGCTCCGGGACTAGCCTAGGACTCCGGTTCTTC. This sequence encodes CASSSSGTSLGLRFF.

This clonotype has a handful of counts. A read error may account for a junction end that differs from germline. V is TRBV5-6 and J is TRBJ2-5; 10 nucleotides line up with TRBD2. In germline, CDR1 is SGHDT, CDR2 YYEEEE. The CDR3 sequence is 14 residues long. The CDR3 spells CASRRTGTSAIENF. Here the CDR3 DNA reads TGTGCCAGCCGAAGAACCGGGACTAGCGCCATTGAGAACTTC.

DNA for the CDR3: TGTGCCAGCTCACCAGGACAGTCTTCCTCTGGAAACACCATATATTTT. This gives the protein CASSPGQSSSGNTIYF. This rearrangement joins TRBV18 to TRBJ1-3, with a possible D match to TRBD1 (6 bases). This CDR3 has 16 amino acids. Germline CDR1 and CDR2: KGHSH and LQKENI. V dropped 2 bases and J dropped 0 bases, with 11 bases sitting between them.

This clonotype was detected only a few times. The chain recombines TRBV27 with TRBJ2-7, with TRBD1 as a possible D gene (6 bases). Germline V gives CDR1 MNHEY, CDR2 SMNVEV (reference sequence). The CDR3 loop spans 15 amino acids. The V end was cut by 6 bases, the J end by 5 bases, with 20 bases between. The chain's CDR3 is CASRGHGTSRDEQYF. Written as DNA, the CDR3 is TGTGCCAGCAGGGGACACGGGACATCTCGGGACGAGCAGTACTTC.

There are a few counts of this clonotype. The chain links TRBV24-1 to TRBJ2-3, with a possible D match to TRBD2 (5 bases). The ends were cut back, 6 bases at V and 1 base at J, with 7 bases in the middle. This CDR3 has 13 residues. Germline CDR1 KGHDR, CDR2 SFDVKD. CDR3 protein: CATSRTGTDTQYF. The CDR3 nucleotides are TGTGCCACCAGTAGGACTGGCACAGATACGCAGTATTTT.

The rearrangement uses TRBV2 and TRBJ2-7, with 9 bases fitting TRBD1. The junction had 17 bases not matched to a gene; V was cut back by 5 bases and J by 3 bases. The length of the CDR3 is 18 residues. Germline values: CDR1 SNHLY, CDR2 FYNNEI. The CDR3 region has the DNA TGTGCCAGCAGTACCGACAGGGGGGTGTCGATGTTCCTCTACGAGCAGTACTTC. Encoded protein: CASSTDRGVSMFLYEQYF.

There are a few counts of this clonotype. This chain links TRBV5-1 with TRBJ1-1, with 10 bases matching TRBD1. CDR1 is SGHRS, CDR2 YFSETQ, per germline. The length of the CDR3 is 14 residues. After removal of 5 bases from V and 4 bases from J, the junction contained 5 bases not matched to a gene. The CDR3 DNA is TGCGCCAGCAGTACGGGACAGGGGATCACTGAAGCTTTCTTT. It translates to CASSTGQGITEAFF.

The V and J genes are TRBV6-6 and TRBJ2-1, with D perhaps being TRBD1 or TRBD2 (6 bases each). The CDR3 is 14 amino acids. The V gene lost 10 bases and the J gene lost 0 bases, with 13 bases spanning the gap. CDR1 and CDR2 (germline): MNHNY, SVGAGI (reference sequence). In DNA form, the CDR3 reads TGTGCCACCTATCGGGGGCCCTCCTACAATGAGCAGTTCTTC. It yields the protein CATYRGPSYNEQFF.

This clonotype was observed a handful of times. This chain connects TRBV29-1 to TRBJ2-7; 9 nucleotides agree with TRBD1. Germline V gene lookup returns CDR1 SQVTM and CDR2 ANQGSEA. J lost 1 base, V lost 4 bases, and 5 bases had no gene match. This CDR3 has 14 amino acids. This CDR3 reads CSVVRGQGSYEQYF. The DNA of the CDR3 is TGCAGCGTTGTTAGGGGACAGGGTTCCTACGAGCAGTACTTC.

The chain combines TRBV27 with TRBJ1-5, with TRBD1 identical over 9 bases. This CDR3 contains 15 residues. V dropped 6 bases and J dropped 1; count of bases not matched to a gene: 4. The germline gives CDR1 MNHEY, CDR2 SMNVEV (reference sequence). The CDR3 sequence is CASRRQGGSNQPQHF. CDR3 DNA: TGTGCCAGCAGGAGACAGGGGGGGAGCAATCAGCCCCAGCATTTT.

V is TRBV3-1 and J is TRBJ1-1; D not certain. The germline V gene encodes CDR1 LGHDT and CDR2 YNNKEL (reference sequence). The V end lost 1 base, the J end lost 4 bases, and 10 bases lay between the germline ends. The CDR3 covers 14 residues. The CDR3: CASSQVGGSTEAFF. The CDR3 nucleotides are TGTGCCAGCAGCCAAGTGGGAGGGAGCACTGAAGCTTTCTTT.

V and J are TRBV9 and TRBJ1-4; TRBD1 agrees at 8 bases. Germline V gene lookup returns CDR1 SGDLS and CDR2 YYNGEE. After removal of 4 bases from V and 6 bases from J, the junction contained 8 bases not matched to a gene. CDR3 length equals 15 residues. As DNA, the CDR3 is TGTGCCAGCAGCAGAATAGACAGGGGCGATGAAAAACTGTTTTTT. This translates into CASSRIDRGDEKLFF. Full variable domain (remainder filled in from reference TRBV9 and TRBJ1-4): DSGVTQTPKHLITATGQRVTLRCSPRSGDLSVYWYQQSLDQGLQFLIQYYNGEERAKGNILERFSAQQFPDLHSELNLSSLELGDSALYFCASSRIDRGDEKLFFGSGTQLSVL.

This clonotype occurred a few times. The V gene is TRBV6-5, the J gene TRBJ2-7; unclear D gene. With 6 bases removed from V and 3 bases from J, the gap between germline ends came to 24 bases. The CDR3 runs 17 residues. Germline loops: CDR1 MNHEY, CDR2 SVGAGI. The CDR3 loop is CASSPNTKTALYYEQYF. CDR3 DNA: TGTGCCAGCAGCCCCAATACTAAGACTGCCCTATACTACGAGCAGTACTTC.

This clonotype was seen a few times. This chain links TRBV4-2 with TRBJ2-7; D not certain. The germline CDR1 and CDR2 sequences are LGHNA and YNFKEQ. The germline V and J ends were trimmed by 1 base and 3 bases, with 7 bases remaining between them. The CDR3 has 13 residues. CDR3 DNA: TGTGCCAGCAGCCAAGGGTTCCGCTACGAGCAGTACTTC. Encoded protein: CASSQGFRYEQYF.

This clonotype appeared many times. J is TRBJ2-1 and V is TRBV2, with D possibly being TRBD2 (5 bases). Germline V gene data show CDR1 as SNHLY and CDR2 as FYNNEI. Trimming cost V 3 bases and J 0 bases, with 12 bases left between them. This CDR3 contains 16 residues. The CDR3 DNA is TGTGCCAGCAGTGACATTCTAGCTTCCTCCTACAATGAGCAGTTCTTC. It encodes CASSDILASSYNEQFF.